The text below deals with one T cell receptor beta chain. Its antigen is not known. PCR employed 60 Vbeta and 13 Jbeta primers. Profiling relied on immunoSEQ multiplex PCR, and the TCRdb table lists in-frame clones only, not all of them. The sample yields some 110,000 clones, more than 70% seen once. The sample is drawn from a study of cytomegalovirus exposure and HLA in healthy donors. V lost 1 base, J lost 7 bases, and 13 bases lay in between. The CDR3 spans 14 residues. Germline values: CDR1 LNHDA, CDR2 SQIVND (reference sequence). Points from the study as a whole: Overall, approximately 150 TCR beta chains were annotated as cytomegalovirus-associated. V- and J-gene trimming in TCR beta was tied to a missense DCLRE1C variant by an analysis performed later. Most of the TCR beta V segments (in an earlier analysis) were productive either about 87% or about 30% of the time.

J is TRBJ2-5 and V is TRBV19, with D perhaps matching TRBD2 (6 bases). Sequencing input: PBMCs. The sequence came from a man aged 35-49 years in good health and CMV-seronegative. CDR3 in amino acids: CASSIGPGVGTQYF. The CDR3 nucleotides are TGTGCCAGTAGTATAGGTCCGGGGGTGGGGACCCAGTACTTC. The variable domain in full, with the rest retrieved from reference TRBV19 and TRBJ2-5, is DGGITQSPKYLFRKEGQNVTLSCEQNLNHDAMYWYRQDPGQGLRLIYYSQIVNDFQKGDIAEGYSVSREKKESFPLTVTSAQKNPTAFYLCASSIGPGVGTQYFGPGTRLLVL.